The T cell receptor (beta chain) described here comes from a study of beta chain features in type 1 diabetes. Study-level background: Comparable age, gender and cell yields were observed in patients relative to healthy donors.

CDR1 is SQVTM, CDR2 ANQGSEA, per germline. This CDR3 spans 16 amino acids. Germline trimming cut 3 bases from V and 0 bases from J; bases unmatched to any gene: 7. Isolated RNA was reverse transcribed in full, so expressed TCRB transcripts were sequenced. Data came from immunoSEQ multiplex PCR; TCRdb stores just in-frame clones and leaves some out. The sample includes about 700,000 clones, 13% of them seen just once. Via CD45RO/CCR7/CD25/CD127/CD95/CD27, cells of the CD4+ naive, central memory, regulatory and stem cell-like memory subsets were sorted. Note on this clone: Its cognate antigen is unknown.

Study-level points and caveats: It was among patients, rather than healthy donors, that naive, central memory and Treg TCRB repertoires appeared more similar. The study found moderately but significantly shorter TCRB CDR3s in all four CD4+ subsets of Type 1 diabetes patients.

This receptor was obtained from a man aged 18 to 30 with type 1 diabetes. The sample comprised naive CD4+ T cells from blood. The J gene is TRBJ1-4, the V gene TRBV29-1; TRBD1 agrees at 7 bases. The CDR3 is CSVEGDRVATNEKLFF. Here the CDR3 DNA reads TGCAGCGTTGAGGGTGACAGGGTTGCAACTAATGAAAAACTGTTTTTT.